The 14 T cell receptor beta chains below were found in one sample sequenced in a study of T cell responses to AZD1222 COVID-19 vaccine. Generated by immunoSEQ multiplex PCR, the TCRdb table keeps only in-frame clones and is missing some. Of 130,000 to 150,000 clones listed, over 75% are singletons. The sequenced sample was peripheral blood, obtained on day 0 of AZD1222 vaccination. The receptors come from an adult in good health.

This sequence joins TRBV5-3 and TRBJ2-1, with TRBD1 identical over 12 bases. TRBV5-3 is filed as an ORF, its function uncertain. CDR3 length equals 21 residues. The J segment lost 4 bases and the V segment lost 4 bases, leaving 21 bases of the junction unmatched. The CDR3 region is CARSGSGTGGAVGKEYNEQFF. CDR3 DNA: TGTGCCAGAAGCGGGTCCGGGACAGGGGGCGCCGTGGGCAAAGAATACAATGAGCAGTTCTTC.

The V call is TRBV6-2 or TRBV6-3, the J call TRBJ2-7, with 8 bases identical to TRBD1. Per the germline V gene, CDR1 is MNHEY and CDR2 is SVGEGT. The CDR3 contains 16 residues. Trimming removed 2 bases from V and 3 bases from J; junction bases left unmatched: 9. The CDR3 region is CASSYNSKTGDYEQYF. The CDR3, as DNA: TGTGCCAGCAGTTACAATTCCAAGACAGGGGACTACGAGCAGTACTTC.

The chain couples TRBV30 to TRBJ2-4, with D perhaps assigned TRBD1 or TRBD2 (5 bases each). The CDR3 totals 14 residues. Germline V gene data show CDR1 as GTSNPN and CDR2 as SVGIG (reference sequence). V was clipped by 3 bases and J by 3 bases, with 12 bases between them. For the CDR3, the DNA is TGTGCCTGGAGCCCCGGGGCAGGCAAAAACATTCAGTACTTC. Protein product: CAWSPGAGKNIQYF. The complete variable domain, with remaining parts taken from reference TRBV30 and TRBJ2-4, reads SQTIHQWPATLVQPVGSPLSLECTVEGTSNPNLYWYRQAAGRGLQLLFYSVGIGQISSEVPQNLSASRPQDRQFILSSKKLLLSDSGFYLCAWSPGAGKNIQYFGAGTRLSVL.

This clone came up once. The chain is built from TRBV30 and TRBJ1-5; 7 nucleotides align to TRBD1. The CDR3 runs to 15 residues. Germline V gene data show CDR1 as GTSNPN and CDR2 as SVGIG (reference sequence). After removal of 2 bases from V and 2 bases from J, the junction contained 6 bases not matched to a gene. The CDR3 region is CAWSSIGTGNQPQHF. DNA for the CDR3: TGTGCCTGGAGTTCTATAGGGACAGGCAATCAGCCCCAGCATTTT.

Concerning this clone itself: An end of the junction differs from the germline gene, which may be a read error. The V gene is TRBV18, the J gene TRBJ1-3; a possible D gene is TRBD1 (5 bases). There are 14 residues in the CDR3. Per the germline V gene, CDR1 is KGHSH and CDR2 is LQKENI. The CDR3, as DNA: TGTGCCAGCTCACCGGGACTAACTGGGAACACCATATATTTT. Translated: CASSPGLTGNTIYF.

The gene calls are TRBV24-1 and TRBJ2-2, with 9 bases fitting TRBD1. In germline, CDR1 is KGHDR, CDR2 SFDVKD. Trimming at V came to 0 bases and at J to 3 bases, leaving 1 base not matched to a gene. CDR3 length equals 16 residues. In DNA, the CDR3 is TGTGCCACCAGTGATTTGGGACAGGGGCACACCGGGGAGCTGTTTTTT. Residues: CATSDLGQGHTGELFF.

This clone was recorded a few times. The rearrangement uses TRBV7-9 and TRBJ2-7; D may be TRBD1 (6 bases). Germline CDR1 is SEHNR and CDR2 is FQNEAQ (reference sequence). The CDR3 runs to 18 residues. Trimming left V 1 base short and J 3 bases short, with 22 bases between. The CDR3 nucleotides are TGTGCCAGCAGCTTAGAGGGTCTGTGGCAGGGGAATCTCTACGAGCAGTACTTC. Residues: CASSLEGLWQGNLYEQYF.

The chain couples TRBV30 to TRBJ1-5, with 7 bases identical to TRBD1. V was clipped by 1 base and J by 4 bases; unmatched bases: 4. Germline CDR1 reads GTSNPN; CDR2 reads SVGIG (reference sequence). This CDR3 is 14 amino acids long. CDR3 bases: TGTGCCTGGAGTGGGACAGGAGGGAATCAGCCCCAGCATTTT. Its protein is CAWSGTGGNQPQHF.

CDR3 coding DNA: TGTGCCATCAGCCAGGCAGATACGCAGTATTTT. Protein: CAISQADTQYF. This sequence joins TRBV10-3 and TRBJ2-3; D not resolved. Trimming removed 6 bases at V and 4 bases at J, with 5 bases between. CDR3 length: 11 residues. From germline, CDR1 is ENHRY and CDR2 SYGVKD.

V usage is TRBV13 and J usage is TRBJ2-2; D remains unclear. Germline lookup yields CDR1 PRHDT and CDR2 FYEKMQ (reference sequence). Trimming took off 5 bases at V and 5 bases at J, with 15 bases between the two ends. CDR3 size: 15 residues. In DNA form, the CDR3 reads TGTGCCAGCAGCCGAACGCATGGGCAGACCGGGGAGCTGTTTTTT. It translates to CASSRTHGQTGELFF.

The chain joins TRBV6-6 to TRBJ1-1; TRBD1 aligns across 9 bases. The CDR3 is 15 residues long. With 4 bases clipped from V and 3 bases from J, the junction kept 6 bases outside the gene matches. Germline values: CDR1 MNHNY, CDR2 SVGAGI (reference sequence). CDR3 nucleotide sequence: TGTGCCAGCAGTTCTCCGACAGGGGGGGACACTGAAGCTTTCTTT. Translated, it gives CASSSPTGGDTEAFF.

This clone was recorded once. This chain joins TRBV3-1 (or the pseudogene TRBV3-2) and TRBJ2-7; perhaps TRBD2 as D (6 bases). The CDR3 spans 20 residues. V lost 0 bases, J lost 4 bases, and 28 bases lay in between. Germline V CDR1 and CDR2: LGHDT, YNNKEL (reference sequence). The CDR3 region is CASSQESLGGNPSRSYEQYF. As DNA, the CDR3 is TGTGCCAGCAGCCAAGAGTCGTTAGGCGGGAACCCGTCTCGTTCTTACGAGCAGTACTTC.

The chain joins TRBV19 to TRBJ1-1; D might be TRBD1 (6 bases). There are 15 residues in the CDR3. The V end was cut by 5 bases, the J end by 3 bases, with 16 bases between. Per germline, CDR1 LNHDA and CDR2 SQIVND (reference sequence). CDR3: CASSVLQGKDTEAFF. The CDR3 DNA reads TGTGCCAGTAGTGTCCTCCAGGGGAAGGACACTGAAGCTTTCTTT.

The chain couples TRBV7-3 to TRBJ2-7; 11 nucleotides agree with TRBD2. Germline V lookup: CDR1 SGHTA, CDR2 FQGTGA. This CDR3 comprises 15 residues. V shed 4 bases, J shed 3 bases, and the junction held 5 bases outside the gene matches. CDR3 coding DNA: TGTGCCAGCAGCTCCGGACTAGCGGGCCTCTACGAGCAGTACTTC. This sequence encodes CASSSGLAGLYEQYF.